The clone carrying this T cell receptor beta chain came up a few times. This entry comes from a study of T-cell reconstitution after alpha-beta-depleted transplantation in children. From germline, CDR1 is SQVTM and CDR2 ANQGSEA. This CDR3 spans 13 amino acids. V lost 7 bases, J lost 4 bases, and 7 bases stayed unmatched. TCRbeta library construction was performed incorporating unique molecular identifiers. TCRdb re-called the PCR reads through MiXCR, storing one row per CDR3 protein. The data hold 490,000 or so distinct CDR3 sequences, with around 12% observed a single time. The clonotype comes from a human donor who donated a stem cell graft to a child with combined immunodeficiency. The rearrangement joins TRBV29-1 to TRBJ2-1, with 7 positions matching TRBD2. The sample here was PBMCs from the stem cell graft donor, taken from the stem cell graft. CDR3 in amino acids: CSAGGRAYNEQFF. The CDR3 region has the DNA TGCAGCGCGGGGGGACGCGCGTACAATGAGCAGTTCTTC.